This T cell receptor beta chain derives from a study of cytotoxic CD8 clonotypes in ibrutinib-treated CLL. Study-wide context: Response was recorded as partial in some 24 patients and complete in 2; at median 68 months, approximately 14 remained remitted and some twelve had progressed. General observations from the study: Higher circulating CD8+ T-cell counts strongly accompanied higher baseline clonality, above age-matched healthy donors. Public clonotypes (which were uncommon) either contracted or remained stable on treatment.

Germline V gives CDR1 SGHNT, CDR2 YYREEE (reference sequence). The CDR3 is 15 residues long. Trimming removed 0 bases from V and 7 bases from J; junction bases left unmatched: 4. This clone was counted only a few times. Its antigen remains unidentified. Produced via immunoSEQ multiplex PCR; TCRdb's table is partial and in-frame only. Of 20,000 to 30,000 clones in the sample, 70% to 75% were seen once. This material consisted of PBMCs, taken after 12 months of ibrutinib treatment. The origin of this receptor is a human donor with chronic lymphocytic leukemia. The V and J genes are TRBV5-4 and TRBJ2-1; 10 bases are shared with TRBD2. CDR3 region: CASSLDGLAVNEQFF. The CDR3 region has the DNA TGTGCCAGCAGCTTGGACGGACTAGCGGTAAATGAGCAGTTCTTC. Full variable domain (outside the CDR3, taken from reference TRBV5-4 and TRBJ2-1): ETGVTQSPTHLIKTRGQQVTLRCSSQSGHNTVSWYQQALGQGPQFIFQYYREEENGRGNFPPRFSGLQFPNYSSELNVNALELDDSALYLCASSLDGLAVNEQFFGPGTRLTVL.